The sequence of this T cell receptor beta chain was determined in a study of blood T cell repertoires in COVID-19. Original methodology: Estimates of nucleated cell counts were drawn from the amplification of reference gene primers. The repertoire was sequenced with immunoSEQ multiplex PCR; TCRdb's copy has only in-frame clones and lacks some. V and J calls and clone size are copied from that table; D and trimming were computed from the DNA. This table has fewer than 400,000 clones, approximately 92% appearing once. The cohort comprised adults aged 18 to 89 years residing in approximately 25 US areas. This receptor was identified in a woman aged 25 to 39 who had recovered from COVID-19. Sample: PBMCs or T cells enriched from blood (not recorded which).

This CDR3 is CASSFDSGVSPLHF. CDR3 sequence (DNA): TGCGCCAGCAGCTTCGACAGTGGCGTTTCACCCCTCCACTTT. V gene TRBV5-1 combines with J gene TRBJ1-6; possibly TRBD1 for D (5 bases). Between the trimmed V and J ends, which lost 2 bases and 9 bases, there was a span of 12 bases. This CDR3 has 14 amino acids. CDR1 is SGHRS, CDR2 YFSETQ, per germline. The complete variable domain, with remaining parts taken from reference TRBV5-1 and TRBJ1-6, reads KAGVTQTPRYLIKTRGQQVTLSCSPISGHRSVSWYQQTPGQGLQFLFEYFSETQRNKGNFPGRFSGRQFSNSRSEMNVSTLELGDSALYLCASSFDSGVSPLHFGNGTRLTVT.